This TCR beta chain was captured by sequencing in a study of molecular identifiers for immune sequencing clone quantification. Whole-study results and caveats: Detecting spiked Jurkat TCR RNA from one cell among about a million naive cells was reportedly possible. Clones above 20 RNA copies contained over 97% of effector molecules but under 1% of naive ones.

Turning to this clonotype: Its specificity is not known.

Sorted inputs of about 19,000 to 1,000,000 cells, with 10%, 30% or 50% RNA, yielded naive CD8 libraries. Previously described methods and listed TCR primers were employed for the bulk TCR libraries. Using its own MiXCR run on the PCR reads, TCRdb lists one record per CDR3 protein. Of 85,000 to 90,000 distinct CDR3 sequences detected, roughly 23% appear once; the ten largest clones hold 0.78%. The sequencing input was naive CD8+ T cells from blood, with Jurkat cell RNA spiked in. Described subset: FACS-sorted CD8+CD4-CCR7+CD45RA+ naive T cells. This receptor was identified in a human donor in good health. Some libraries in this study had Jurkat cell RNA spiked in.

The CDR3 nucleotides read TGTGCCAGTAGTGCAGGATTCCCTTCCTACGAGCAGTACTTC. The encoded protein is CASSAGFPSYEQYF. The rearrangement joins TRBV19 to TRBJ2-7, with D uncertain. Trimming took off 5 bases at V and 1 base at J, with 12 bases between the two ends. Germline V gene data show CDR1 as LNHDA and CDR2 as SQIVND (reference sequence). This CDR3 comprises 14 residues.